The subject of this entry is one T cell receptor (beta chain). This receptor's antigen is unknown. The input lacks base qualities; no much larger clone sits a single base away. TCRbeta CDR3 regions were amplified from genomic DNA using the immunoSEQ Assay, a bias-controlled multiplex PCR. The authors' analysis ran thus. The number of nucleated cells in each sample was estimated by amplification of reference gene primers within the assay. Sequence reads were collapsed and filtered to measure the absolute abundance of every unique TCRbeta CDR3 rearrangement. Productive Simpson clonality was computed per sample as the square root of Simpson's diversity index over productive rearrangements. The source is immuneACCESS, and TCRdb retained only in-frame sequences with V and J called. Part of the clones is not carried over; for the studies checked, unresolved V genes explain less than half of this, and the remainder is unexplained. The V and J calls and the clone size are those of that table, but D and trimming were determined from the DNA. In this sample the table shows roughly 15,000 clones, about four fifths of which occur a single time. The top ten clones comprise about 25% of the sample.

This sample stems from a study of blood T cell repertoires in COVID-19 (dated by TCRdb to the early 2020s). The study in broad terms: The collaborator samples originated in the United States, Italy and Spain and spanned the acute and convalescent phases of COVID-19. The material from the prospective study consisted of cDNA or gDNA derived from T cells, B-cell-depleted T cells, or PBMCs. Deeply sampled blood TCRbeta repertoires from subjects exposed to, actively infected with, or recovered from COVID-19 were included in the dataset. The repertoires were released in a freely available public database meant as a resource for research on the immune response to SARS-CoV-2. Samples were obtained from the ongoing ImmuneRACE study (first 160 participants) and from over a thousand subjects provided by 6 global collaborators. The sample metadata nearly always contained a de-identified subject ID, COVID-19 status, age in years and sex. Where HLA class I and class II types were available, the types were taken from metadata supplied by the sample provider, not from assay-based typing.

The cysteine opens and the phenylalanine closes a CDR3 of 15 amino acids. The entry retains the CDR3 DNA only, 45 bases that are in frame from base 1. Taken from the germline V gene, the CDR1 and CDR2 loops are SGHRS and YFSETQ. Trimming takes 4 bases off V and 4 bases off J; junction bases not matched to a gene: 9. The collaborating institutions used their own protocols to collect whole blood in K2EDTA tubes. For TCRbeta analysis, collaborators shipped samples in one of three forms: frozen whole blood, isolated PBMCs, or DNA extracted from either of those sample types. Overall study outcomes, separate from this receptor: How much clinical and demographic metadata was included differed by source and by participant, and the metadata was provided uncurated.

This sequence originates from a woman aged 60-75 years with acute or convalescent COVID-19. The sample consisted of peripheral blood. The chain couples TRBV5-1 to TRBJ1-2, with 8 bases in between that match TRBD1. The CDR3 protein: CASSDPTGATYGYTF. The nucleotide sequence reads as follows: TGCGCCAGCAGCGACCCGACAGGGGCGACCTATGGCTACACCTTC.